Listed below are T cell receptor beta chains from one sample, sequenced in a study of T cells in Graves' hyperthyroidism and ophthalmopathy. MiXCR was run by TCRdb on the multiplex PCR reads, yielding one entry per CDR3 protein. The top ten clones hold 15% to 19% of a sample with 350,000 or so distinct CDR3 sequences, roughly 20% of them seen once. Sequenced material: blood. These receptors came from a woman in her forties with Graves' ophthalmopathy. Each CDR3 is given with its conserved first and last residue. The order of the fields is clone size, D gene, J gene, V gene, CDR3 DNA, CDR3 protein. D genes are given only for firm matches. The listing skips clone size in some rows; elsewhere it reads once, few, many or a size class.

many	TRBD1	TRBJ1-1	TRBV6-2/TRBV6-3	TGTGCCAGCAGTCTCGAACCGGGGACAGCGGGGAACACTGAAGCTTTCTTT	CASSLEPGTAGNTEAFF
many	NA	TRBJ1-1	TRBV30	TGTGCCTGGAGTATGACATACACTGAAGCTTTCTTT	CAWSMTYTEAFF
many	NA	TRBJ1-2	TRBV6-5	TGTGCCAGCAGTTTGAACGCCCGCCGGGGCTACACCTTC	CASSLNARRGYTF
many	NA	TRBJ2-5	TRBV7-8	TGTGCCAGCAGCCCTCGACGGACGCAAGAGACCCAGTACTTC	CASSPRRTQETQYF
NA	NA	TRBJ1-5	TRBV10-3	TGTGCCATCAGTCCTACGCCTAATCAGCCCCAGCATTTT	CAISPTPNQPQHF
many	NA	TRBJ1-5	TRBV7-9	TGTGCCAGCAGCCAGTCTTATAGCAATCAGCCCCAGCATTTT	CASSQSYSNQPQHF
NA	NA	TRBJ2-2	TRBV30	TGTGCCTGGAGAATTTGGGAACTTACGAACACCGGGGAGCTGTTTTTT	CAWRIWELTNTGELFF
NA	TRBD1	TRBJ1-5	TRBV20-1	TGCAGTGCGAGCCGGGACAGGTCCAATCAGCCCCAGCATTTT	CSASRDRSNQPQHF
many	NA	TRBJ1-2	TRBV20-1	TGCAGTGCTAGAGAGCTGGGGGAACCTAACTATGGCTACACCTTC	CSARELGEPNYGYTF
many	NA	TRBJ2-7	TRBV6-1	TGTGCCAGCAGTGAAACCGGCAGGACCTACGAGCAGTACTTC	CASSETGRTYEQYF
many	TRBD1	TRBJ2-7	TRBV12-3/TRBV12-4	TGTGCCAGCAGCCGAGGCGACAGGGTGGGCGACGAGCAGTACTTC	CASSRGDRVGDEQYF
many	TRBD1	TRBJ2-7	TRBV5-1	TGCACCAGCGGGTCCGGACAGGGGTCTCACTACGAGCAGTACTTC	CTSGSGQGSHYEQYF
many	TRBD2	TRBJ2-7	TRBV2	TGTGCCAGCAGTCCGGGACTAGCGGGACTGGGGTCCTACGAGCAGTACTTC	CASSPGLAGLGSYEQYF
many	NA	TRBJ1-2	TRBV7-2	TGTGCCAGCAGCCCATCGGGCTATGGCTACACCTTC	CASSPSGYGYTF
many	TRBD1	TRBJ1-1	TRBV13	TGTGCCAGCAGCTTCACAGGGGGGAAAGGAACTTTCTTT	CASSFTGGKGTFF
many	NA	TRBJ2-2	TRBV19	TGTGCCAGTAGCGACAGTTCGTTGGAGACCGGGGAGCTGTTTTTT	CASSDSSLETGELFF
many	TRBD2	TRBJ2-7	TRBV18	TGTGCCAGCTCATCGAGATCGGGACTAGGGTTCAACGAGCAGTACTTC	CASSSRSGLGFNEQYF
NA	TRBD1	TRBJ2-7	TRBV20-1	TGCAGTGCTAGGGGACAGCCCTTCGGCGACGAGCAGTACTTC	CSARGQPFGDEQYF
many	NA	TRBJ1-5	TRBV6-2/TRBV6-3	TGTGCCAGCAGTTACTCCCCGGGAAGTCAGCCCCAGCATTTT	CASSYSPGSQPQHF
NA	NA	TRBJ2-7	TRBV6-2/TRBV6-3	TGTGCCAGCACCAAGGCGGTGGGAGCCTACGAGCAGTACTTC	CASTKAVGAYEQYF
few	NA	TRBJ1-2	TRBV7-9	TGTGCCAGCAGCGAAACAGGATCTAACTATGGCTACACCTTC	CASSETGSNYGYTF
many	NA	TRBJ1-2	TRBV28	TGTGCCAGCAGACAGGGAGAGTATGGCTACACCTTC	CASRQGEYGYTF
many	NA	TRBJ2-4	TRBV7-9	TGTGCCAGCAGCTTAGCAGGGAGGAGAAACATTCAGTACTTC	CASSLAGRRNIQYF
few	NA	TRBJ2-3	TRBV15	TGTGCCACCAGCAGAGTGCCGGGGGGCACCCCCACAGATACGCAGTATTTT	CATSRVPGGTPTDTQYF
many	NA	TRBJ1-5	TRBV7-6	TGTGCCAGCAGCCCGGGCCCGTGGCAGCCCCAGCATTTT	CASSPGPWQPQHF
many	TRBD1	TRBJ2-5	TRBV12-3/TRBV12-4	TGTGCCAGCAGTCTTACAGGGGCGGACGAGACCCAGTACTTC	CASSLTGADETQYF
many	TRBD1	TRBJ1-5	TRBV30	TGTGCCTGGAGTGTAGGGGGCATCGCCAACTTGGCCCAGCATTTT	CAWSVGGIANLAQHF
many	TRBD1	TRBJ1-1	TRBV2	TGTGCCAGCAGAAGGACAGGTACATCAGCTTTCTTT	CASRRTGTSAFF
many	TRBD2	TRBJ2-5	TRBV12-3/TRBV12-4	TGTGCCAGCAGTCTCGGACTAGCGCCTCAAGAGACCCAGTACTTC	CASSLGLAPQETQYF
many	TRBD2	TRBJ2-7	TRBV27	TGTGCCAGCAGTTTAAAGTCCCTAGCGGGAGCCTACGAGCAGTACTTC	CASSLKSLAGAYEQYF
many	NA	TRBJ2-5	TRBV28	TGTGCCAGCAGTTTGCAGGGGACCTCCACGGAGACCCAGTACTTC	CASSLQGTSTETQYF
many	NA	TRBJ2-5	TRBV7-2	TGTGCCAGCAAATTCGGCGGCGGGGAGACCCAGTACTTC	CASKFGGGETQYF
many	NA	TRBJ2-4	TRBV29-1	TGCAGCGCCCAGGAGGGGGTCGTGTCCAAAAACATTCAGTACTTC	CSAQEGVVSKNIQYF
many	NA	TRBJ1-2	TRBV19	TGTGCCAGTAGTATACGACGGGAAGGCTACACCTTC	CASSIRREGYTF
many	NA	TRBJ1-3	TRBV9	TGTGCCAGCAGCGCCAGTTCAGGGCCTGGAAACACCATATATTTT	CASSASSGPGNTIYF
once	TRBD1	TRBJ1-1	TRBV6-5	TGTGCCAGCAGTTACTCGGGGACAGGGGGTTTGAACACTGAAGCTTTCTTT	CASSYSGTGGLNTEAFF